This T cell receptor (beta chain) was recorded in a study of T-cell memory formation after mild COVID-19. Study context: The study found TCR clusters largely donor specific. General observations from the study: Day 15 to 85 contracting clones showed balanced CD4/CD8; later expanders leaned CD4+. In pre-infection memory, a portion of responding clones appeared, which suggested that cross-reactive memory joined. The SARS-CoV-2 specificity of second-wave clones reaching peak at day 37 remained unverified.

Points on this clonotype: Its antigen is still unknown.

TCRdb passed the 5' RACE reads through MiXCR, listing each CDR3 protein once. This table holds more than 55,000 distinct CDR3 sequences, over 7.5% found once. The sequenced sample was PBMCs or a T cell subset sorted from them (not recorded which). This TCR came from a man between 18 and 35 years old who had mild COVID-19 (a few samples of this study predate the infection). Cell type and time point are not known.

The DNA for the CDR3 is TGTGCCAGCACCCTTGGGGGAAAAGAGACCCAGTACTTC. Its protein product is CASTLGGKETQYF. This chain uses TRBV28 with TRBJ2-5; D tentatively fits TRBD1 or TRBD2 (5 bases each). This CDR3 spans 13 amino acids. Germline V gene sequence: CDR1 MDHEN, CDR2 SYDVKM. The V and J ends lost 7 bases and 3 bases respectively, with 12 bases between them.